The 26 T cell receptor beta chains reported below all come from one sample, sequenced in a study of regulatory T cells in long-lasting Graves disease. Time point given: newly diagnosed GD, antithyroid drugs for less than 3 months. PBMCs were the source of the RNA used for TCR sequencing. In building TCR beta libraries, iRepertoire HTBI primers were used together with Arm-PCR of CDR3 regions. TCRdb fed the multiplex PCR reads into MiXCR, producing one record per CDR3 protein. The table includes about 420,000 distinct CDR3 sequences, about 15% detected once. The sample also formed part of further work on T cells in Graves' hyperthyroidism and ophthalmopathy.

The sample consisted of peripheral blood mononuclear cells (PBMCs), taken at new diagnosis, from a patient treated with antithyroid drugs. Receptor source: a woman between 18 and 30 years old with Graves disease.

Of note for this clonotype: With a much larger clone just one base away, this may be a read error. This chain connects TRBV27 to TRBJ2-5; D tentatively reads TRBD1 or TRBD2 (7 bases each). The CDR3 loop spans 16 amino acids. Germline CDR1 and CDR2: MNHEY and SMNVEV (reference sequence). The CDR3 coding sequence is TGTGCCACCCGGGGGAGGGGGCTTGGGGCGGCGGAGACCCTGTACTTC. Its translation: CATRGRGLGAAETLYF.

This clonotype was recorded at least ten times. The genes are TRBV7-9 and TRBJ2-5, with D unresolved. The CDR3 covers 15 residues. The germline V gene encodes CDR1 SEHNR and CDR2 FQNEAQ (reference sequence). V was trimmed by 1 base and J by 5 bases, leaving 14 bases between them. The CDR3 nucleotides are TGTGCCAGCAGCTTAGTTCCGAATCCCTTGGAGACCCAGTACTTC. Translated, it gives CASSLVPNPLETQYF.

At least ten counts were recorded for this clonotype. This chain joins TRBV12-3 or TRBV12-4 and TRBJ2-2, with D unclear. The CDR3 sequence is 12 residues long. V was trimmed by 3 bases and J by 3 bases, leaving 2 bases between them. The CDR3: CASSFHTGELFF. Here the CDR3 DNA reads TGTGCCAGCAGTTTTCACACCGGGGAGCTGTTTTTT.

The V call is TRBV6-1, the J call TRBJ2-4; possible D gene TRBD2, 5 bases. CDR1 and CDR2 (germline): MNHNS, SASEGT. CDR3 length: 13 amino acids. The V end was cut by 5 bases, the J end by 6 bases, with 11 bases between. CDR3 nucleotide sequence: TGTGCCAGCAGTCCGGTCCGGGGAAACATTCAGTACTTC. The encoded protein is CASSPVRGNIQYF.

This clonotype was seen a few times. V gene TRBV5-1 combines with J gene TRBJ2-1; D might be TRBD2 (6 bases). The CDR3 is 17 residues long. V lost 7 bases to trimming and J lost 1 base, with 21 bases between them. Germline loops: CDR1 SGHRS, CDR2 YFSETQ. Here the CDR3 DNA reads TGCGCCAGCGACCAGACCACGAGCGGGCCTTCCTACAATGAGCAGTTCTTC. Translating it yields CASDQTTSGPSYNEQFF. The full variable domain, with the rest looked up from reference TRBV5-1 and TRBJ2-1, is KAGVTQTPRYLIKTRGQQVTLSCSPISGHRSVSWYQQTPGQGLQFLFEYFSETQRNKGNFPGRFSGRQFSNSRSEMNVSTLELGDSALYLCASDQTTSGPSYNEQFFGPGTRLTVL.

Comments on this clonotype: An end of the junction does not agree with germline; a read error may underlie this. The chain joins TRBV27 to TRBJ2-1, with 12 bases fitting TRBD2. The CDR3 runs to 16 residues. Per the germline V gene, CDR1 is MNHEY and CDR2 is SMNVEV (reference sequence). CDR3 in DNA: TGTGCCAGCACCAACCCCCTAGCGGGAGGGTACAATGAGCAGCTCTTC. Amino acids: CASTNPLAGGYNEQLF.

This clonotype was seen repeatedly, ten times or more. The CDR3 nucleotides read TGTGCCAGCAGCTTCGGGGTGACAGGCCAAGAGACCCAGTACTTC. Amino acids: CASSFGVTGQETQYF. The rearrangement links TRBV7-8 to TRBJ2-5; TRBD1 might be the D (6 bases). The CDR3 contains 15 residues. CDR1 is SGHVS and CDR2 is FQNEAQ in the germline V gene. The germline V and J ends were trimmed by 3 bases and 1 base, with 12 bases remaining between them. The full variable domain, rest sourced from reference TRBV7-8 and TRBJ2-5, is GAGVSQSPRYKVAKRGQDVALRCDPISGHVSLFWYQQALGQGPEFLTYFQNEAQLDKSGLPSDRFFAERPEGSVSTLKIQRTQQEDSAVYLCASSFGVTGQETQYFGPGTRLLVL.

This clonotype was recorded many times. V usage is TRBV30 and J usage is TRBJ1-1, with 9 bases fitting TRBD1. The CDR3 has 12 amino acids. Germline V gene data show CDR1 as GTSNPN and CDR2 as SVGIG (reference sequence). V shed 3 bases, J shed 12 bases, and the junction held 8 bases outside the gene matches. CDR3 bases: TGTGCCTGGAGCACGGGACAGGGCTTAACTTTCTTT. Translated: CAWSTGQGLTFF.

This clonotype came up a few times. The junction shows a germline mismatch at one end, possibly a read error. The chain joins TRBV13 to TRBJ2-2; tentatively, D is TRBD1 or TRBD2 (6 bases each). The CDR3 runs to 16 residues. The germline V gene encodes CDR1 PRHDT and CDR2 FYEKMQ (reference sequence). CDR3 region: CASSPPRGGYTGERFF. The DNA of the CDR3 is TGTGCCAGCAGCCCCCCTAGAGGGGGGTACACCGGGGAGCGGTTTTTT.

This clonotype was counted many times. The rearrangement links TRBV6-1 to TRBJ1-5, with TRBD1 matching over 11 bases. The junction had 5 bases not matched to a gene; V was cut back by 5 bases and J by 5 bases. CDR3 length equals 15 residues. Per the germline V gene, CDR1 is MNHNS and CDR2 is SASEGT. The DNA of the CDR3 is TGTGCCAGCAGTAAGGACAGGGGGCCTGATCAGCCCCAGCATTTT. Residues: CASSKDRGPDQPQHF.

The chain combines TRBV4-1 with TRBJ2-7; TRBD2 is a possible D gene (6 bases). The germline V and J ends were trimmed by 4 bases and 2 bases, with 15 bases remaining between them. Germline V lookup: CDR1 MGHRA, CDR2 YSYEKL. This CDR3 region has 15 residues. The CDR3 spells CASSLREGGAYEQYF. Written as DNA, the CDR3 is TGCGCCAGCAGCCTCAGAGAGGGCGGGGCCTACGAGCAGTACTTC.

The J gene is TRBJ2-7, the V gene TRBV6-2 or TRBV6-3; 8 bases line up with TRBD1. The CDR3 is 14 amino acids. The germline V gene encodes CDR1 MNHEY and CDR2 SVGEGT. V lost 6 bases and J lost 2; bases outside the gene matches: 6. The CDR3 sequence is CASSKQGGPYEQYF. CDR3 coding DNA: TGTGCCAGCAGCAAACAGGGGGGACCCTACGAGCAGTACTTC.

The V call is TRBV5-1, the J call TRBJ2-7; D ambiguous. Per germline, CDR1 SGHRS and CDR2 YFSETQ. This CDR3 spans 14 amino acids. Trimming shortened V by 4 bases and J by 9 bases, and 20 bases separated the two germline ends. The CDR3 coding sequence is TGCGCCAGCAGCCCCTCGGGTGAAGGGCCTGGGCAGTACTTC. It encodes CASSPSGEGPGQYF.

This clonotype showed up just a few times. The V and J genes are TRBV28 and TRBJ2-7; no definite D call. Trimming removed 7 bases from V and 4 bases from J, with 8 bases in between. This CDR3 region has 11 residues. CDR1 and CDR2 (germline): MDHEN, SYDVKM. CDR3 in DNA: TGTGCCAGCATAGGGCCGTACGAGCAGTACTTC. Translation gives CASIGPYEQYF.

The CDR3 coding sequence is TGTGCCAGCAGTTTGGGGGCCGGCTGGCAGCCCCAGCATTTT. Its translation is CASSLGAGWQPQHF. V gene TRBV28 combines with J gene TRBJ1-5; D may be TRBD1 (6 bases). The CDR3 runs 14 residues. Trimming stripped 3 bases from V and 7 bases from J, with 13 bases between. CDR1 MDHEN and CDR2 SYDVKM come from the germline V gene.

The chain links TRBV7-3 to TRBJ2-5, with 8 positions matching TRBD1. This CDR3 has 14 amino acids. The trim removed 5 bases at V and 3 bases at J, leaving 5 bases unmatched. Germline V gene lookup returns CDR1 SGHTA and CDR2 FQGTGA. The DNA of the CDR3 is TGTGCCAGCAGCCTAGACAGGGGTGAAGAGACCCAGTACTTC. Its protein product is CASSLDRGEETQYF.

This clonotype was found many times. The CDR3 coding sequence is TGTGCCACCAGTGGGGCAGGGGTCACGGAGCAGTTCTTC. It translates to CATSGAGVTEQFF. The genes are TRBV24-1 and TRBJ2-1; D possibly corresponds to TRBD1 (6 bases). Per germline, CDR1 KGHDR and CDR2 SFDVKD. The ends were cut back, 5 bases at V and 10 bases at J, with 14 bases in the middle. The CDR3 runs to 13 residues.

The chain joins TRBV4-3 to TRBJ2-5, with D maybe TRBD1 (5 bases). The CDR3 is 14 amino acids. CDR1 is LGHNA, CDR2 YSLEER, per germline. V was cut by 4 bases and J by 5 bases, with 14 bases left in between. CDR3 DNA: TGCGCCAGCAGCCCATCAGGGCCTGGGGAGACCCAGTACTTC. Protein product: CASSPSGPGETQYF.

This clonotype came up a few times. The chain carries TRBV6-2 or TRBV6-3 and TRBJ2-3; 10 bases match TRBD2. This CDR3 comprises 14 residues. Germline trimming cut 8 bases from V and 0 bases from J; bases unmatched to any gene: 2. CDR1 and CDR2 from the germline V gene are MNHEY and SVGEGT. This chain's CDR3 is CASGTSASTDTQYF. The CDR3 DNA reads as TGTGCCAGCGGGACTAGCGCTAGCACAGATACGCAGTATTTT.

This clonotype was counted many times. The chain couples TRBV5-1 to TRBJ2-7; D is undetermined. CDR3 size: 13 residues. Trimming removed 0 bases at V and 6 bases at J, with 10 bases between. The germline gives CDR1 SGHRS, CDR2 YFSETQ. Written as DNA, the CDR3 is TGCGCCAGCAGCTTGGAAGGGAACCGCGAGCAGTACTTC. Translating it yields CASSLEGNREQYF.

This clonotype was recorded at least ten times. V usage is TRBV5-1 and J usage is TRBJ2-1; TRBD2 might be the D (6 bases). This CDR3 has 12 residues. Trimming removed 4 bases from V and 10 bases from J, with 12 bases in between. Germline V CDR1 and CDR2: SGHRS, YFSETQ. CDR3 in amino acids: CASSPGLLEQFF. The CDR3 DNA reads TGCGCCAGCAGCCCAGGACTACTAGAGCAGTTCTTC. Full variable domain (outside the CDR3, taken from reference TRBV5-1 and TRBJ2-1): KAGVTQTPRYLIKTRGQQVTLSCSPISGHRSVSWYQQTPGQGLQFLFEYFSETQRNKGNFPGRFSGRQFSNSRSEMNVSTLELGDSALYLCASSPGLLEQFFGPGTRLTVL.

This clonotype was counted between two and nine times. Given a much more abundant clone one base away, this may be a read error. CDR3: CASSGRRIAGVGADTQYF. For the CDR3, the DNA is TGTGCCAGCAGCGGTCGGCGAATAGCGGGAGTCGGTGCAGATACGCAGTATTTT. This chain connects TRBV6-2 or TRBV6-3 to TRBJ2-3, with 9 bases identical to TRBD2. The CDR3 loop spans 18 amino acids. Germline lookup yields CDR1 MNHEY and CDR2 SVGEGT. V gave up 6 bases and J gave up 4 bases; unmatched junction bases: 17.

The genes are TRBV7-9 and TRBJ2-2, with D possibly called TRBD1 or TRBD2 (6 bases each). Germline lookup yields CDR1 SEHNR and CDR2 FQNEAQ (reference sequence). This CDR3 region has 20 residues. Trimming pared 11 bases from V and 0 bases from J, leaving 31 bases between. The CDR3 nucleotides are TGTGCCTCCACTTCCCCTAGAGGGGGAGGCACCCCCCCGAACACCGGGGAGCTGTTTTTT. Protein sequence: CASTSPRGGGTPPNTGELFF.

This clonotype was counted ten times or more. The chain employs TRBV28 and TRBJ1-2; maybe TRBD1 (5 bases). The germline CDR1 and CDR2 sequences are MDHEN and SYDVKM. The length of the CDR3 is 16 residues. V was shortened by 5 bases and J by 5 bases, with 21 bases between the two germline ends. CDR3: CASSKAGSAYLYGYTF. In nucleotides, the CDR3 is TGTGCCAGCAGTAAAGCAGGGTCTGCTTATCTGTATGGCTACACCTTC.

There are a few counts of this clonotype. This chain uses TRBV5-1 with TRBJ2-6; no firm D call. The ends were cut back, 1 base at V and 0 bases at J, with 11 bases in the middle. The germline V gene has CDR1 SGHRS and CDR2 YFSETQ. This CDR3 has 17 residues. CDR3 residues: CASSLIHSFSGANVLTF. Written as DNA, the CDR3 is TGCGCCAGCAGCTTGATTCACAGCTTCTCTGGGGCCAACGTCCTGACTTTC.

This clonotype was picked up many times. The CDR3 here is CASSWSPGGRTGELFF. The CDR3 nucleotides read TGCGCCAGCAGCTGGAGCCCGGGAGGTCGCACCGGGGAGCTGTTTTTT. V and J are TRBV5-1 and TRBJ2-2; TRBD2 aligns across 7 bases. Per germline, CDR1 SGHRS and CDR2 YFSETQ. V shed 3 bases and J 4 bases; nucleotides not matched to a gene: 9. The CDR3 has 16 residues.